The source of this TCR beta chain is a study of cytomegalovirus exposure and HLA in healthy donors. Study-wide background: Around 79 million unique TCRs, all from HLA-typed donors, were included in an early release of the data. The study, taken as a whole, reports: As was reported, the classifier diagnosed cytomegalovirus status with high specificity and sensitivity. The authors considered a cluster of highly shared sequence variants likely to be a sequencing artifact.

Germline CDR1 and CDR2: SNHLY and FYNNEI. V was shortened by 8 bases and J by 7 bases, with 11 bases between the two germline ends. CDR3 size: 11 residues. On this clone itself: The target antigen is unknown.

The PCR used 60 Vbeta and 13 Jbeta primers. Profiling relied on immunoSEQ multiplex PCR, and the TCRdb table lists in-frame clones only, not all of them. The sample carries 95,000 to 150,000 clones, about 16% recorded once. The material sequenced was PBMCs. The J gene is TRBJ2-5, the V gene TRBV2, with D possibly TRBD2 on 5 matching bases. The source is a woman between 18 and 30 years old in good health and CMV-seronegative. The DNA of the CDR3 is TGTGCCAGCGAGACCGCGGGGACCCAGTACTTC. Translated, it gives CASETAGTQYF.